Shown below are 21 T cell receptor beta chains from a single sample sequenced in a study of OX40 agonist ivuxolimab in advanced cancers. TCRdb's copy holds only in-frame clones and misses some; the assay was immunoSEQ multiplex PCR. There are some 74,000 clones in the sample; roughly 85% occur only once, and 0.5% to 0.55% lies in the top ten. Sample: CD4+ or CD8+ T cells sorted from blood, taken in a trial of the OX40 agonist ivuxolimab. Every receptor here comes from an adult with an advanced solid tumor such as melanoma, head and neck, liver or kidney cancer.

This clone was observed a few times. The chain combines TRBV28 with TRBJ2-7, with 10 bases aligning to TRBD1. V was clipped by 5 bases and J by 6 bases; unmatched bases: 7. The CDR3 is made up of 14 amino acids. Per germline, CDR1 MDHEN and CDR2 SYDVKM. CDR3 in DNA: TGTGCCAGCAGTCCGGGACAGGGGTTACTCGAGCAGTACTTC. This codes for CASSPGQGLLEQYF.

The chain carries TRBV18 and TRBJ2-3, with D perhaps given as TRBD1 or TRBD2 (5 bases each). The CDR3 length is 13 residues. Germline CDR1 KGHSH, CDR2 LQKENI. V shed 6 bases and J shed 2 bases, with 9 bases lying between them. This chain's CDR3 is CASSQGVTDTQYF. CDR3 nucleotides: TGTGCCAGCTCCCAGGGAGTCACAGATACGCAGTATTTT.

The chain recombines TRBV5-6 with TRBJ1-4; 8 bases agree with TRBD1. CDR3 size: 17 residues. V shed 1 base and J 0 bases; nucleotides not matched to a gene: 5. CDR1 and CDR2 (germline): SGHDT, YYEEEE. The CDR3 sequence is CASSLRQGHSTNEKLFF. For the CDR3, the DNA is TGTGCCAGCAGCTTGAGACAGGGGCACTCAACTAATGAAAAACTGTTTTTT.

This clone has only a few counts. The J gene is TRBJ1-4, the V gene TRBV5-1; the D gene is possibly TRBD1 (5 bases). The CDR3 totals 14 residues. CDR1 is SGHRS, CDR2 YFSETQ, per germline. V shed 1 base and J shed 6 bases, with 10 bases lying between them. This chain's CDR3 is CASSLRGRDEKLFF. The CDR3 bases are TGCGCCAGCAGCTTGAGGGGACGGGATGAAAAACTGTTTTTT.

This chain links TRBV19 with TRBJ1-2; no definite D call. This CDR3 is 14 amino acids long. Germline V gives CDR1 LNHDA, CDR2 SQIVND (reference sequence). Trimming cost V 7 bases and J 0 bases, with 12 bases left between them. CDR3 in DNA: TGTGCCAGTACCCCGGCGGGCACTAACTATGGCTACACCTTC. Residues: CASTPAGTNYGYTF.

This chain connects TRBV10-3 to TRBJ1-5; unclear D gene. The ends were cut back, 0 bases at V and 4 bases at J, with 4 bases in the middle. This CDR3 has 13 residues. The germline V gene has CDR1 ENHRY and CDR2 SYGVKD. CDR3 coding DNA: TGTGCCATCAGTGAGTCTCAGAATCAGCCCCAGCATTTT. The encoded protein is CAISESQNQPQHF.

The DNA for the CDR3 is TGTGCCAGCAATCGGGCTAGCGGAAGCACAGATACGCAGTATTTT. It is translated as CASNRASGSTDTQYF. The chain links TRBV2 to TRBJ2-3, with 7 bases fitting TRBD2. V was pared by 7 bases and J by 0 bases, with 7 bases of the junction left unmatched. The CDR3 is made up of 15 amino acids. Germline-derived CDR1 and CDR2 are SNHLY and FYNNEI. Complete variable domain (other parts from reference TRBV2 and TRBJ2-3): EPEVTQTPSHQVTQMGQEVILRCVPISNHLYFYWYRQILGQKVEFLVSFYNNEISEKSEIFDDQFSVERPDGSNFTLKIRSTKLEDSAMYFCASNRASGSTDTQYFGPGTRLTVL.

The genes are TRBV28 and TRBJ1-1; a possible D gene is TRBD1 (5 bases). Germline values: CDR1 MDHEN, CDR2 SYDVKM. V dropped 2 bases and J dropped 4 bases, with 11 bases sitting between them. This CDR3 contains 14 residues. The CDR3 DNA sequence: TGTGCCAGCAGTTTAATGGCAGGGATCACTGAAGCTTTCTTT. As protein: CASSLMAGITEAFF.

This chain links TRBV7-3 with TRBJ2-5; 12 bases line up with TRBD2. The trim removed 5 bases at V and 3 bases at J, leaving 13 bases unmatched. The CDR3 length is 18 residues. Germline V lookup: CDR1 SGHTA, CDR2 FQGTGA. In nucleotides, the CDR3 is TGTGCCAGCAGCCTCCAGGGTCTAGCGGGAGGGATAGAAGAGACCCAGTACTTC. Protein: CASSLQGLAGGIEETQYF.

The chain joins TRBV9 to TRBJ1-4; possible D gene TRBD1, 5 bases. The germline gives CDR1 SGDLS, CDR2 YYNGEE. The CDR3 is made up of 15 amino acids. With 2 bases removed from V and 12 bases from J, the gap between germline ends came to 20 bases. CDR3 in DNA: TGTGCCAGCAGCGTCAGGGACTTCCTCACGGGGGAACTGTTTTTT. Residues: CASSVRDFLTGELFF.

The J gene is TRBJ1-1, the V gene TRBV5-1, with D maybe TRBD1 (5 bases). Trimming shortened V by 3 bases and J by 1 base, and 10 bases separated the two germline ends. The CDR3 spans 14 residues. The germline V gene encodes CDR1 SGHRS and CDR2 YFSETQ. This CDR3 is CASSSGTANTEAFF. The DNA for the CDR3 is TGCGCCAGCAGCTCCGGGACGGCGAACACTGAAGCTTTCTTT.

The V call is TRBV5-1, the J call TRBJ2-7, with TRBD1 matching 11 bases. Trimming took 4 bases from V and 6 from J; bases not matched to a gene: 9. Germline V gene sequence: CDR1 SGHRS, CDR2 YFSETQ. This CDR3 has 15 amino acids. This CDR3 reads CASSPAGTGGSEQYF. The CDR3 nucleotides are TGCGCCAGCAGCCCAGCCGGGACAGGGGGGAGCGAGCAGTACTTC.

V and J are TRBV6-1 and TRBJ2-2; D gene uncertain. CDR1 is MNHNS and CDR2 is SASEGT in the germline V gene. The CDR3 runs 14 residues. The V end lost 4 bases, the J end lost 3 bases, and 9 bases lay between the germline ends. The DNA for the CDR3 is TGTGCCAGCAGTGGTGGGCTTCACACCGGGGAGCTGTTTTTT. Translated, it gives CASSGGLHTGELFF.

V usage is TRBV30 and J usage is TRBJ1-4, with 7 positions matching TRBD1. Germline CDR1 GTSNPN, CDR2 SVGIG (reference sequence). CDR3 length equals 16 residues. V trimming: 2 bases; J trimming: 6 bases; junction bases outside the gene matches: 12. CDR3 in amino acids: CAWSSPFRDSDEKLFF. CDR3 in DNA: TGTGCCTGGAGTTCCCCGTTCCGGGACAGCGATGAAAAACTGTTTTTT.

CDR3 protein: CASSQADTANSPLHF. The CDR3 DNA sequence: TGCGCCAGCAGCCAGGCGGACACCGCTAATTCACCCCTCCACTTT. This chain connects TRBV4-3 to TRBJ1-6; maybe TRBD1 (5 bases). The V and J ends lost 3 bases and 6 bases respectively, with 12 bases between them. This CDR3 is 15 amino acids long. The germline V gene has CDR1 LGHNA and CDR2 YSLEER.

In DNA, the CDR3 is TGTGCCAGCAGCTCCGACAGGGGGCGAGAGCAGTTCTTC. Its protein product is CASSSDRGREQFF. The chain is built from TRBV7-8 and TRBJ2-1; TRBD1 matches 10 bases. Trimming cost V 4 bases and J 10 bases; bases outside gene matches: 4. In germline, CDR1 is SGHVS, CDR2 FQNEAQ. The CDR3 has 13 amino acids.

This clone has more than one count but fewer than ten. Here the CDR3 DNA reads TGTGCCAGTAGTCTCCGGACTAGCGGGAGGGGGGAGCTGTTTTTT. Translation gives CASSLRTSGRGELFF. The chain joins TRBV19 to TRBJ2-2; 14 nucleotides match TRBD2. From germline, CDR1 is LNHDA and CDR2 SQIVND (reference sequence). The CDR3 runs 15 residues. V lost 5 bases, J lost 8 bases, and 4 bases stayed unmatched. Drawing the rest from reference TRBV19 and TRBJ2-2, the complete variable domain is DGGITQSPKYLFRKEGQNVTLSCEQNLNHDAMYWYRQDPGQGLRLIYYSQIVNDFQKGDIAEGYSVSREKKESFPLTVTSAQKNPTAFYLCASSLRTSGRGELFFGEGSRLTVL.

V is TRBV9 and J is TRBJ2-3, with 12 bases matching TRBD2. From germline, CDR1 is SGDLS and CDR2 YYNGEE. The CDR3 runs to 16 residues. V trimming: 4 bases; J trimming: 0 bases; junction bases outside the gene matches: 3. In DNA form, the CDR3 reads TGTGCCAGCAGCAACCTAGCGGGGGGGAGCACAGATACGCAGTATTTT. It is translated as CASSNLAGGSTDTQYF.

The chain carries TRBV5-1 and TRBJ1-2, with D unclear. The V end was cut by 0 bases, the J end by 4 bases, with 7 bases between. The CDR3 has 13 amino acids. Germline CDR1 and CDR2: SGHRS and YFSETQ. The CDR3 sequence: CASSLEPSYGYTF. The CDR3 bases are TGCGCCAGCAGCTTGGAGCCCTCCTATGGCTACACCTTC.

This clone was detected only once. The junction differs from germline at one of its ends, possibly a read error. The J gene is TRBJ2-1, the V gene TRBV2; 9 bases map to TRBD2. Germline assignment: CDR1 SNHLY and CDR2 FYNNEI. The CDR3 is made up of 15 amino acids. The CDR3 loop reads CASSELAGSYNKQFF. The CDR3 coding sequence is TGTGCCAGCAGTGAACTAGCGGGGTCCTACAATAAGCAGTTCTTC.

The rearrangement uses TRBV18 and TRBJ1-4; D uncertain. V gave up 2 bases and J gave up 3 bases, with 10 bases separating them. Germline V gives CDR1 KGHSH, CDR2 LQKENI. The length of the CDR3 is 15 residues. This CDR3 reads CASSPTVGPNEKLFF. The CDR3 DNA follows: TGTGCCAGCTCACCAACCGTAGGACCTAATGAAAAACTGTTTTTT.